This T cell receptor beta chain derives from a study of human T cells and chemical hapten exposure. Study in general: Sensitization employed 2% DPC on approximately 2 cm by approximately 2 cm of upper inner arm skin. While the approximately 23-week study was under way, patients received diphenylcyclopropenone on the scalp every week.

The library put unique molecular identifiers onto individual cDNA molecules. TCRdb reanalysed the RACE reads using MiXCR and keeps one entry per CDR3 protein. Of a few hundred thousand distinct CDR3 sequences in the sample, 7.5% to 9% are singletons; the top ten hold 0.9% to 1.5%. The sample holds many counts of this clonotype. Time point in this sample: pre-sensitization, week 0. Sample treatment: therapeutic diphenylcyclopropenone sensitization with weekly scalp DPC. Total RNA was extracted from unfractionated whole blood. Germline CDR1 is SGHRS and CDR2 is YFSETQ. V gave up 6 bases and J gave up 1 base, with 16 bases separating them. The CDR3 has 16 amino acids.

The sample consisted of whole blood, taken in connection with sensitization to the hapten diphenylcyclopropenone (DPC). The chain uses TRBV5-1 and TRBJ2-2; no clear D gene. The sequence was collected from a man aged 18 to 35 with alopecia areata. Some clones in this sample may be carry-over from other donors' samples. The CDR3 DNA reads as TGCGCCAGCACCCCTCGACATAACTGGAACACCGGGGAGCTGTTTTTT. Translated, it gives CASTPRHNWNTGELFF.